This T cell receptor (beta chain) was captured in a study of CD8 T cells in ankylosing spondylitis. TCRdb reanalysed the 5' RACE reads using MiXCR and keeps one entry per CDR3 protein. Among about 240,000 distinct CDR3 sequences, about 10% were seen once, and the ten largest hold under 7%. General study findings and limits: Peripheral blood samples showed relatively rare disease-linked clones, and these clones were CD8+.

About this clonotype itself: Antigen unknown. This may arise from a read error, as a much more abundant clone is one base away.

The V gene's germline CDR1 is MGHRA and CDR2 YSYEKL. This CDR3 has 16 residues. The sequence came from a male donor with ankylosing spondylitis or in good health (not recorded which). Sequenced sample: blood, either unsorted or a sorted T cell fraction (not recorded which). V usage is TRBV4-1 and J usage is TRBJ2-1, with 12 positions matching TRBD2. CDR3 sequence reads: CAISQPTSGRWYEQFF. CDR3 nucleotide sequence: TGCGCCATCAGCCAACCCACTAGCGGGAGGTGGTATGAGCAGTTCTTC.